A single sample is the source of the 12 T cell receptor beta chains below, sequenced in a study of T cells in pancreatic ductal adenocarcinoma. The selected patients with pancreatic ductal adenocarcinoma had surgery but no neoadjuvant therapy. Sequenced by immunoSEQ multiplex PCR; TCRdb stores in-frame clones only, minus some. Among under 20,000 clones listed, 85% to 90% were seen once. The specimen sequenced was PBMCs. The receptors were gathered from a human donor with pancreatic ductal adenocarcinoma.

This sequence joins TRBV28 and TRBJ1-5, with 10 bases fitting TRBD1. After removal of 6 bases from V and 5 bases from J, the junction contained 4 bases not matched to a gene. Germline loops: CDR1 MDHEN, CDR2 SYDVKM. The CDR3 is made up of 14 amino acids. CDR3 region: CASSPGQGYQPQHF. CDR3 bases: TGTGCCAGCAGCCCGGGACAGGGGTATCAGCCCCAGCATTTT. Supplemented by reference TRBV28 and TRBJ1-5, the full variable domain reads DVKVTQSSRYLVKRTGEKVFLECVQDMDHENMFWYRQDPGLGLRLIYFSYDVKMKEKGDIPEGYSVSREKKERFSLILESASTNQTSMYLCASSPGQGYQPQHFGDGTRLSIL.

V is TRBV18 and J is TRBJ1-2, with 9 bases that match TRBD1. The CDR3 sequence is 15 residues long. V gave up 2 bases and J gave up 3 bases; unmatched junction bases: 4. Germline V gene sequence: CDR1 KGHSH, CDR2 LQKENI. The CDR3 DNA is TGTGCCAGCTCACCAGGGACAGGGAACGACTATGGCTACACCTTC. Translating gives CASSPGTGNDYGYTF.

The rearrangement uses TRBV18 and TRBJ1-1; 7 nucleotides match TRBD1. The junction had 5 bases not matched to a gene; V was cut back by 3 bases and J by 1 base. CDR3 length: 15 residues. CDR1 and CDR2 from the germline V gene are KGHSH and LQKENI. CDR3 loop: CASSPWTGQNTEAFF. The CDR3 region has the DNA TGTGCCAGCTCACCTTGGACAGGCCAGAACACTGAAGCTTTCTTT.

This clone has only a few counts. This chain joins TRBV16 and TRBJ1-5, with 9 bases that match TRBD1. The germline gives CDR1 KGHSY, CDR2 FQNENV. Losses at the gene ends were 0 bases for V and 6 bases for J; bases not matched to a gene: 3. The CDR3 contains 15 residues. CDR3: CASSQSGTGIQPQHF. The CDR3 region has the DNA TGTGCCAGCAGCCAATCGGGGACAGGGATTCAGCCCCAGCATTTT.

The chain is built from TRBV4-1 and TRBJ1-1; TRBD1 might be the D (5 bases). The CDR3 sequence is 17 residues long. V lost 1 base and J lost 5, with 20 bases in between. Germline V CDR1 and CDR2: MGHRA, YSYEKL. For the CDR3, the DNA is TGCGCCAGCAGCCAAGGTAGCGGGGGAAGGATTGGTACTGAAGCTTTCTTT. It translates to CASSQGSGGRIGTEAFF.

In its sample, this clone was seen a few times. The CDR3: CASSLFALRGEKLFF. Here the CDR3 DNA reads TGTGCCAGCAGCCTGTTCGCTCTTAGGGGTGAAAAACTGTTTTTT. This rearrangement joins TRBV7-8 to TRBJ1-4; perhaps TRBD1 as D (5 bases). CDR1 and CDR2 from the germline V gene are SGHVS and FQNEAQ. V lost 5 bases to trimming and J lost 7 bases, with 17 bases between them. The length of the CDR3 is 15 residues.

The J gene is TRBJ1-6, the V gene TRBV7-2; 9 nucleotides line up with TRBD1. Germline CDR1 is SGHTA and CDR2 is FQGNSA. J gave up 9 bases and V 5 bases, and 11 bases lay outside the gene matches. The CDR3 is 16 amino acids. CDR3 sequence (DNA): TGTGCCAGCAGCCCCCCGGGACAGGGAGGTAGTTCACCCCTCCACTTT. Protein sequence: CASSPPGQGGSSPLHF.

This sequence joins TRBV5-4 and TRBJ2-1; perhaps TRBD1 as D (6 bases). Trimming took off 4 bases at V and 9 bases at J, with 17 bases between the two ends. The CDR3 length is 14 residues. CDR1 is SGHNT, CDR2 YYREEE, per germline (reference sequence). The CDR3 DNA follows: TGTGCCAGCAGCGCCGCCCACAGGGAACTTGAGCAGTTCTTC. This codes for CASSAAHRELEQFF.

V gene TRBV10-3 combines with J gene TRBJ2-3; perhaps TRBD2 as D (5 bases). Germline lookup yields CDR1 ENHRY and CDR2 SYGVKD. Trimming shortened V by 7 bases and J by 1 base, and 18 bases separated the two germline ends. The CDR3 extends over 16 amino acids. CDR3 nucleotide sequence: TGTGCCATCAAAAGAGGGAAAGGGCATGGCACAGATACGCAGTATTTT. Its translation is CAIKRGKGHGTDTQYF.

J is TRBJ1-1 and V is TRBV27; TRBD1 might be the D (6 bases). This CDR3 region has 14 residues. The ends were cut back, 4 bases at V and 3 bases at J, with 12 bases in the middle. Germline CDR1 MNHEY, CDR2 SMNVEV (reference sequence). CDR3 region: CASSSGGGDTEAFF. In nucleotides, the CDR3 is TGTGCCAGCAGTTCTGGAGGGGGGGACACTGAAGCTTTCTTT.

The J gene is TRBJ1-5, the V gene TRBV7-2; the D is unclear. CDR3 length equals 14 residues. V lost 7 bases and J 3 bases, leaving 13 bases between the germline ends. Germline assignment: CDR1 SGHTA and CDR2 FQGNSA. The CDR3 DNA reads as TGTGCCAGCACTGAAACGAGGGTCAATCAGCCCCAGCATTTT. This codes for CASTETRVNQPQHF.

The rearrangement joins TRBV11-3 to TRBJ1-4, with D perhaps matching TRBD1 (6 bases). Germline V gene lookup returns CDR1 SGHNT and CDR2 YENEEA. The ends were cut back, 5 bases at V and 7 bases at J, with 17 bases in the middle. The CDR3 sequence is 15 residues long. This chain's CDR3 is CASSATGTKSEKLFF. CDR3 in DNA: TGTGCCAGCAGCGCTACCGGGACAAAGAGTGAAAAACTGTTTTTT. The whole variable domain, filled in from reference TRBV11-3 and TRBJ1-4, reads EAGVVQSPRYKIIEKKQPVAFWCNPISGHNTLYWYLQNLGQGPELLIRYENEEAVDDSQLPKDRFSAERLKGVDSTLKIQPAELGDSAVYLCASSATGTKSEKLFFGSGTQLSVL.